Following are 10 T cell receptor beta chains from one sample sequenced in a study of tumor and adjacent non-tumor tissue in lung cancer. The template was RNA from unsorted bulk tissue. A modified ARM-PCR protocol with three rounds of nested PCR amplified TCRbeta. MiXCR, run by TCRdb on the multiplex PCR reads, gives a single entry per CDR3 protein. The sample has about 66,000 distinct CDR3 sequences, 73% seen once. The specimen was lung tumor tissue. Receptors were obtained from a man between 60 and 75 years old with non-small cell lung cancer.

This clonotype appeared a single time. One end of the junction varies from germline; a read error may be responsible. The chain employs TRBV12-3 or TRBV12-4 and TRBJ2-5; D is uncertain. This CDR3 is 13 amino acids long. CDR3 nucleotides: TGTGCCAGCAGTTTGTCCCCCCATGAGACCAAGTACTTC. The encoded protein is CASSLSPHETKYF.

This clonotype was picked up many times. At one of its ends the junction is not consistent with the germline gene, which may arise from a read error. The chain links TRBV12-3 or TRBV12-4 to TRBJ1-1, with 12 bases lining up with TRBD1. The CDR3 loop spans 16 amino acids. CDR3 residues: CASSFGTGGMNTGAFF. The CDR3 DNA is TGTGCCAGCAGTTTCGGGACAGGGGGCATGAACACTGGAGCTTTCTTT.

Worth noting for this clonotype: A much bigger clone sits one base away, suggesting this may be a read error. J is TRBJ2-7 and V is TRBV6-1; the D gene is possibly TRBD2 (5 bases). Germline CDR1 and CDR2: MNHNS and SASEGT. The CDR3 contains 16 residues. This CDR3 reads CTSSEPRRSASYEQYF. CDR3 DNA: TGTACCAGCAGTGAACCTCGGAGGTCCGCCTCCTACGAGCAGTACTTC.

On this clonotype: The junction differs from germline at one of its ends, possibly a read error. This chain uses TRBV20-1 with TRBJ2-7; 7 bases map to TRBD1. Per germline, CDR1 DFQATT and CDR2 SNEGSKA (reference sequence). The CDR3 has 12 amino acids. CDR3: CSARDRADEQYF. In DNA form, the CDR3 reads TGTAGTGCGAGGGACAGAGCCGACGAGCAATACTTC.

With respect to this clonotype: Germline is not matched at one junction end, which may reflect a read error. The CDR3 region has the DNA TGCAGTGCTAGAGATATGTGCTATACCTTC. It yields the protein CSARDMCYTF. This chain uses TRBV20-1 with TRBJ1-2; the D is unclear. Germline V gene data show CDR1 as DFQATT and CDR2 as SNEGSKA (reference sequence). This CDR3 is built from 10 residues.

As regards this clonotype: A junction boundary mismatches the germline segment, possibly from a read error. The chain employs TRBV5-6 and TRBJ1-2; TRBD1 might be the D (6 bases). The germline V gene encodes CDR1 SGHDT and CDR2 YYEEEE. The CDR3 spans 15 residues. This CDR3 reads CASSLDITGFDGYTF. CDR3 nucleotides: TGTGCCAGTAGCTTGGATATTACAGGGTTTGACGGCTACACCTTC.

The V call is TRBV5-4, the J call TRBJ2-7; D not certain. CDR3 length equals 12 residues. V was trimmed by 5 bases and J by 5 bases, leaving 11 bases between them. Germline V gene data show CDR1 as SGHNT and CDR2 as YYREEE (reference sequence). Here the CDR3 reads CASSVETNEQYF. The CDR3 DNA sequence: TGTGCCAGCAGTGTGGAGACAAACGAGCAGTACTTC.

Details on this clonotype: An end of the junction differs from the germline gene, which may be a read error. V is TRBV5-5 and J is TRBJ1-5, with D possibly being TRBD1 (6 bases). Per the germline V gene, CDR1 is SGHKS and CDR2 is YYEKEE (reference sequence). This CDR3 contains 15 residues. CDR3 sequence: CASSGGAYSNQPHHF. The CDR3 DNA follows: TGTGCCAGCAGTGGGGGGGCCTATAGCAATCAGCCCCATCATTTT.

Remarks on this clonotype: The CDR3 does not close with the conserved phenylalanine or tryptophan, likely indicating a read error. CDR3 amino acids: CASRRGQDQHL. CDR3 sequence (DNA): TGTGCCAGCAGACGGGGGCAGGACCAGCATCTT. The rearrangement uses TRBV6-6 and TRBJ1-5, with D perhaps TRBD1 (6 bases). The CDR3 covers 11 residues. CDR1 MNHNY and CDR2 SVGAGI come from the germline V gene (reference sequence). V dropped 6 bases and J dropped 12 bases, with 12 bases sitting between them.

The table lists this clonotype with many counts. The chain combines TRBV28 with TRBJ1-5, with D uncertain. Trimming removed 6 bases at V and 2 bases at J, with 11 bases between. The CDR3 spans 14 residues. Germline assignment: CDR1 MDHEN and CDR2 SYDVKM. The CDR3 spells CASSLLPGNQPQHF. The CDR3 DNA reads as TGTGCCAGCAGCCTTTTACCTGGCAATCAGCCCCAGCATTTT.